These 29 T cell receptor beta chains were all obtained from the same sample, sequenced in a study of cytomegalovirus exposure and HLA in healthy donors. The PCR used 60 Vbeta and 13 Jbeta primers. The protocol was immunoSEQ multiplex PCR, while the TCRdb copy is restricted to in-frame clones and leaves out a portion. The profile shows fewer than 150,000 clones, around 76% of them singletons. Sequencing input: PBMCs. The receptor set was obtained from a man between 18 and 35 years old in good health and CMV-seronegative.

The chain joins TRBV2 to TRBJ2-7; D is perhaps TRBD2 (6 bases). The V gene's germline CDR1 is SNHLY and CDR2 FYNNEI. Trimming took off 6 bases at V and 3 bases at J, with 9 bases between the two ends. The CDR3 spans 12 residues. The CDR3 DNA follows: TGTGCCAGCAGGGAGACTAGCTACGAGCAGTACTTC. This translates into CASRETSYEQYF. Based on the CDR3 plus reference TRBV2 and TRBJ2-7, the full variable domain is EPEVTQTPSHQVTQMGQEVILRCVPISNHLYFYWYRQILGQKVEFLVSFYNNEISEKSEIFDDQFSVERPDGSNFTLKIRSTKLEDSAMYFCASRETSYEQYFGPGTRLTVT.

The chain recombines TRBV4-1 with TRBJ2-1; D perhaps matches TRBD1 (6 bases). The germline gives CDR1 MGHRA, CDR2 YSYEKL. CDR3 length: 11 residues. The V and J ends lost 5 bases and 12 bases respectively, with 11 bases between them. The CDR3 sequence is CASSTGYGQFF. Here the CDR3 DNA reads TGCGCCAGCAGCACAGGGTATGGGCAGTTCTTC.

This chain links TRBV10-2 with TRBJ1-6; TRBD1 aligns across 8 bases. The CDR3 is 14 residues long. J lost 9 bases, V lost 2 bases, and 3 bases had no gene match. Germline V gives CDR1 WSHSY, CDR2 SAAADI. This chain's CDR3 is CASSEQGASSPLHF. Here the CDR3 DNA reads TGCGCCAGCAGTGAGCAGGGGGCATCTTCACCCCTCCACTTT.

This sequence joins TRBV20-1 and TRBJ2-1; D unresolved. The length of the CDR3 is 11 residues. Per germline, CDR1 DFQATT and CDR2 SNEGSKA (reference sequence). V was trimmed by 2 bases and J by 9 bases, leaving 8 bases between them. CDR3 loop: CSARPQLEQFF. CDR3 DNA sequence: TGCAGTGCTAGACCGCAACTTGAGCAGTTCTTC.

The V and J genes are TRBV23-1 and TRBJ2-3, with D uncertain. TRBV23-1 falls under the ORF class, with uncertain function. CDR3 length equals 14 residues. The CDR3 nucleotides are TGCGGCACGCAACGGGTTTCTGTCACAGATACGCAGTATTTT. Protein: CGTQRVSVTDTQYF.

V is TRBV29-1 and J is TRBJ2-7, with TRBD1 matching over 11 bases. Germline CDR1 and CDR2: SQVTM and ANQGSEA. The CDR3 consists of 14 residues. J was trimmed by 2 bases and V by 4 bases; bases with no gene match: 4. CDR3: CSVAPGQGAYEQYF. The CDR3 nucleotides read TGCAGCGTTGCTCCGGGACAGGGGGCCTACGAGCAGTACTTC.

Comment on this clone: The sample carries other DNA sequences with the same CDR3. The chain links TRBV10-3 to TRBJ1-1; no reliable D call. The V end lost 3 bases, the J end lost 1 base, and 6 bases lay between the germline ends. This CDR3 has 13 residues. In germline, CDR1 is ENHRY, CDR2 SYGVKD. The CDR3 nucleotides are TGTGCCATCAGTGAAACTGGGAACACTGAAGCTTTCTTT. Translation: CAISETGNTEAFF.

The chain recombines TRBV15 with TRBJ2-3, with D unresolved. CDR3 length: 11 residues. V shed 2 bases and J shed 5 bases, with 2 bases lying between them. From germline, CDR1 is LNHNV and CDR2 YYDKDF (reference sequence). CDR3 protein: CATSRRDTQYF. In DNA form, the CDR3 reads TGTGCCACCAGCAGACGAGATACGCAGTATTTT.

V is TRBV25-1 and J is TRBJ2-3; D perhaps matches TRBD1 (5 bases). The CDR3 covers 18 residues. With 3 bases removed from V and 0 bases from J, the gap between germline ends came to 19 bases. The germline V gene encodes CDR1 MGHDK and CDR2 SYGVNS. CDR3 bases: TGTGCCAGCAGTGATTTACCCCGACAGTCAGTTAGCACAGATACGCAGTATTTT. Its protein is CASSDLPRQSVSTDTQYF.

The rearrangement links TRBV27 to TRBJ2-7; D not resolved. Germline loops: CDR1 MNHEY, CDR2 SMNVEV (reference sequence). CDR3 length equals 15 residues. V lost 0 bases and J lost 0, with 9 bases in between. The CDR3 DNA follows: TGTGCCAGCAGTTTATCCGCACATCCCTCCTACGAGCAGTACTTC. Amino acid sequence: CASSLSAHPSYEQYF.

V gene TRBV19 combines with J gene TRBJ2-7; a weak D match, TRBD2 (7 bases). The CDR3 covers 14 residues. Germline V gene sequence: CDR1 LNHDA, CDR2 SQIVND (reference sequence). V lost 4 bases to trimming and J lost 4 bases, with 14 bases between them. The CDR3 bases are TGTGCCAGTAGTAGGGGGGGCCCAGGGTACGAGCAGTACTTC. Protein: CASSRGGPGYEQYF.

J is TRBJ2-3 and V is TRBV7-2; 7 bases agree with TRBD1. The CDR3 is 16 amino acids. Trimming took 2 bases from V and 2 from J; bases not matched to a gene: 7. Per the germline V gene, CDR1 is SGHTA and CDR2 is FQGNSA. The CDR3 reads CASSLTGTAFTDTQYF. CDR3 bases: TGTGCCAGCAGCTTAACCGGGACAGCCTTCACAGATACGCAGTATTTT.

This clone has only a few counts. V usage is TRBV28 and J usage is TRBJ2-7, with a possible D match to TRBD2 (6 bases). There are 15 residues in the CDR3. V lost 1 base and J lost 6, with 16 bases in between. From germline, CDR1 is MDHEN and CDR2 SYDVKM. The CDR3 coding sequence is TGTGCCAGCAGTTTATATGGGACTCCGAGTGGCGAGCAGTACTTC. The encoded protein is CASSLYGTPSGEQYF.

The rearrangement uses TRBV4-2 and TRBJ2-7; 8 bases are shared with TRBD2. This CDR3 is built from 15 residues. Germline CDR1 is LGHNA and CDR2 is YNFKEQ. J lost 0 bases, V lost 6 bases, and 7 bases had no gene match. This CDR3 reads CASSYSGDYSYEQYF. CDR3 coding DNA: TGTGCCAGCAGTTATAGCGGGGACTACTCCTACGAGCAGTACTTC.

This chain joins TRBV28 and TRBJ1-4; 11 nucleotides match TRBD1. Trimming removed 6 bases from V and 7 bases from J; junction bases left unmatched: 13. In germline, CDR1 is MDHEN, CDR2 SYDVKM. The CDR3 is 17 residues long. The CDR3 nucleotides are TGTGCCAGCAGCTCCCCAGGACAGGGGGCTTTAGGTGAAAAACTGTTTTTT. It codes for CASSSPGQGALGEKLFF.

The chain joins TRBV5-4 to TRBJ1-6, with D possibly matching TRBD1 (5 bases). The CDR3 runs 16 residues. The germline V gene encodes CDR1 SGHNT and CDR2 YYREEE (reference sequence). Trimming removed 3 bases from V and 10 bases from J, with 20 bases in between. CDR3 amino acids: CASSSSVGGRRSPLHF. In DNA form, the CDR3 reads TGTGCCAGCAGCTCGTCGGTCGGGGGGAGACGGTCACCCCTCCACTTT.

The chain uses TRBV5-4 and TRBJ2-2; D is perhaps TRBD1 (6 bases). The CDR3 is 15 amino acids. Trimming took 4 bases from V and 0 from J, leaving 10 bases between them. CDR1 is SGHNT and CDR2 is YYREEE in the germline V gene (reference sequence). This CDR3 is CASSGGQTNTGELFF. DNA for the CDR3: TGTGCCAGCAGCGGCGGACAGACGAACACCGGGGAGCTGTTTTTT.

A single count supports this clone. The genes are TRBV28 and TRBJ2-3; the D gene is possibly TRBD2 (6 bases). Trimming took off 3 bases at V and 1 base at J, with 11 bases between the two ends. The CDR3 covers 15 residues. Germline-derived CDR1 and CDR2 are MDHEN and SYDVKM. The CDR3 protein is CASSLLGGGTDTQYF. CDR3 nucleotides: TGTGCCAGCAGTTTGTTGGGAGGAGGCACAGATACGCAGTATTTT. The variable domain in full, completed from reference TRBV28 and TRBJ2-3, reads DVKVTQSSRYLVKRTGEKVFLECVQDMDHENMFWYRQDPGLGLRLIYFSYDVKMKEKGDIPEGYSVSREKKERFSLILESASTNQTSMYLCASSLLGGGTDTQYFGPGTRLTVL.

The rearrangement uses TRBV5-1 and TRBJ2-5; D gene ambiguous. Germline assignment: CDR1 SGHRS and CDR2 YFSETQ. V lost 3 bases, J lost 8 bases, and 14 bases lay in between. The CDR3 is 13 amino acids. CDR3 coding DNA: TGCGCCAGCAGCTCCGACTCGTCCTTAACCCAGTACTTC. Translating it yields CASSSDSSLTQYF.

The chain carries TRBV5-1 and TRBJ2-2, with 10 bases that match TRBD2. Germline-derived CDR1 and CDR2 are SGHRS and YFSETQ. Trimming at V came to 0 bases and at J to 6 bases, leaving 5 bases not matched to a gene. The CDR3 sequence is 16 residues long. CDR3 sequence reads: CASSLVPLAGAGELFF. The CDR3 DNA follows: TGCGCCAGCAGCTTGGTTCCCCTAGCGGGGGCCGGGGAGCTGTTTTTT.

V is TRBV9 and J is TRBJ2-5; 7 bases line up with TRBD1. Near its end, the DNA agrees better with TRBJ2-7, so the J call may be wrong. Germline V gene data show CDR1 as SGDLS and CDR2 as YYNGEE. The CDR3 sequence is 14 residues long. The CDR3 bases are TGTGCCAGCAGCGTAGAGGGCAGGGGGACCGAGCAGTACTTC. It is translated as CASSVEGRGTEQYF.

The chain employs TRBV30 and TRBJ1-1; 8 positions match TRBD1. Per the germline V gene, CDR1 is GTSNPN and CDR2 is SVGIG (reference sequence). Trimming removed 4 bases from V and 6 bases from J; junction bases left unmatched: 4. This CDR3 region has 12 residues. As DNA, the CDR3 is TGTGCCTGGACCGACAGGGGCGCTGAAGCTTTCTTT. It codes for CAWTDRGAEAFF.

The rearrangement uses TRBV7-9 and TRBJ2-2; D might be TRBD1 (6 bases). The DNA matches TRBJ1-3 better at its end, which makes the J call doubtful. The CDR3 is 16 amino acids. Germline CDR1 SEHNR, CDR2 FQNEAQ (reference sequence). CDR3: CASSLPYKTGFNTIYF. The CDR3 DNA sequence: TGTGCCAGCAGCTTACCGTACAAAACAGGGTTCAACACCATATATTTT.

The V and J genes are TRBV4-1 and TRBJ2-2; 10 bases align to TRBD2. The germline CDR1 and CDR2 sequences are MGHRA and YSYEKL. The CDR3 is 20 residues long. Germline trimming cut 0 bases from V and 3 bases from J; bases unmatched to any gene: 13. The CDR3 sequence: CASSQDFRSGGAWDTGELFF. The CDR3 DNA sequence: TGCGCCAGCAGCCAAGATTTCAGGAGCGGGGGGGCCTGGGACACCGGGGAGCTGTTTTTT.

The V call is TRBV7-9, the J call TRBJ1-4, with 7 bases identical to TRBD1. Trimming took 0 bases from V and 5 from J; bases not matched to a gene: 6. The CDR3 covers 16 residues. The V gene's germline CDR1 is SEHNR and CDR2 FQNEAQ (reference sequence). This chain's CDR3 is CASSLALGQTNEKLFF. The CDR3 DNA reads as TGTGCCAGCAGCTTAGCGCTGGGACAGACGAATGAAAAACTGTTTTTT.

The chain carries TRBV28 and TRBJ2-3, with TRBD1 matching 11 bases. Trimming removed 5 bases from V and 3 bases from J; junction bases left unmatched: 7. The germline gives CDR1 MDHEN, CDR2 SYDVKM. The CDR3 contains 16 residues. CDR3 DNA: TGTGCCAGCAGTCTGGGGACAGGGGGATTTACAGATACGCAGTATTTT. Protein: CASSLGTGGFTDTQYF.

The chain combines TRBV27 with TRBJ1-5, with D unclear. Trimming took off 8 bases at V and 2 bases at J, with 19 bases between the two ends. The germline V gene encodes CDR1 MNHEY and CDR2 SMNVEV (reference sequence). The CDR3 has 16 residues. The CDR3: CASGWTEGSGNQPQHF. CDR3 coding DNA: TGTGCCAGCGGGTGGACGGAAGGGAGCGGCAATCAGCCCCAGCATTTT.

This clone was seen a single time. The chain couples TRBV7-9 to TRBJ2-1; a weak D match, TRBD1 (6 bases). This CDR3 contains 13 residues. Trimming took 5 bases from V and 5 from J, leaving 10 bases between them. Per germline, CDR1 SEHNR and CDR2 FQNEAQ (reference sequence). DNA of the CDR3: TGTGCCAGCAGCGAACAGGGTAACAATGAGCAGTTCTTC. Translated, it gives CASSEQGNNEQFF.

This clone was found a few times. The V and J genes are TRBV6-1 and TRBJ2-3; 8 bases fit TRBD2. The CDR3 sequence is 16 residues long. The J segment lost 1 base and the V segment lost 3 bases, leaving 6 bases of the junction unmatched. The germline V gene encodes CDR1 MNHNS and CDR2 SASEGT. The chain's CDR3 is CASSDVPGGGTDTQYF. CDR3 coding DNA: TGTGCCAGCAGTGACGTTCCGGGAGGGGGCACAGATACGCAGTATTTT.